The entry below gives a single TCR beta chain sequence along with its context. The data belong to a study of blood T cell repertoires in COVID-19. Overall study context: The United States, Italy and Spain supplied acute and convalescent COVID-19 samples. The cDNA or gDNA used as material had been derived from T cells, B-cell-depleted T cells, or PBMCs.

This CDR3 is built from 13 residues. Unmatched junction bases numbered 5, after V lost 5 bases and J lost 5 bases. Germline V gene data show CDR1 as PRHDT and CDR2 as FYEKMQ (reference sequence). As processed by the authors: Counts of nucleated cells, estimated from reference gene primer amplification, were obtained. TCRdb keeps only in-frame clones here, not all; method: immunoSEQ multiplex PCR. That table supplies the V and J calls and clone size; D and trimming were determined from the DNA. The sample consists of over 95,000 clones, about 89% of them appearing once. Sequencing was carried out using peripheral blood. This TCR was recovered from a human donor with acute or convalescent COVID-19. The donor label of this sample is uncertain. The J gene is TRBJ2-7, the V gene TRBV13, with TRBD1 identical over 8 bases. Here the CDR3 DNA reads TGTGCCAGCAGCACGACAGGGGTGGACGAGCAGTACTTC. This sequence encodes CASSTTGVDEQYF. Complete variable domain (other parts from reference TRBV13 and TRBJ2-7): AAGVIQSPRHLIKEKRETATLKCYPIPRHDTVYWYQQGPGQDPQFLISFYEKMQSDKGSIPDRFSAQQFSDYHSELNMSSLELGDSALYFCASSTTGVDEQYFGPGTRLTVT.